The rows below give T cell receptor beta chains drawn from one sample of a study of STAT3 mutations in large granular lymphocyte leukemia. The table came from immunoSEQ multiplex PCR; TCRdb's copy has only in-frame clones and leaves some out. The sample lists 30,000 to 45,000 clones, more than 70% occurring once. Sequenced sample: PBMCs. Source of these receptors: a human donor with T large granular lymphocyte leukemia. Some clones in this sample may be carry-over from other donors' samples. The CDR3 runs from the conserved cysteine through the conserved F or W. The D gene is left open where the match is weak. Rows may omit the clone size; those that give it use once, few, many or a size class.

D gene: TRBD1; clone size: NA; J gene: TRBJ1-5; V gene: TRBV19; CDR3 DNA: TGTGCCAGTCACGCAAGGGGGCGGGCCAATCAGCCCCAGCATTTT; CDR3 protein: CASHARGRANQPQHF
D gene: TRBD1; clone size: NA; J gene: TRBJ1-2; V gene: TRBV5-1; CDR3 DNA: TGCGCCAGCAGCTTGGACCCCGGGACAGGCTATGGCTACACCTTC; CDR3 protein: CASSLDPGTGYGYTF
D gene: NA; clone size: NA; J gene: TRBJ2-5; V gene: TRBV5-1; CDR3 DNA: TGCGCCAGCAGCTTGGCCCAGAGGTACCAAGAGACCCAGTACTTC; CDR3 protein: CASSLAQRYQETQYF
D gene: TRBD1; clone size: NA; J gene: TRBJ2-7; V gene: TRBV6-5; CDR3 DNA: TGTGCCAGCAGTACATCGGGACAGAGCTCCTACGAGCAGTACTTC; CDR3 protein: CASSTSGQSSYEQYF
D gene: NA; clone size: once; J gene: TRBJ1-1; V gene: TRBV18; CDR3 DNA: TGTGCCAGCTCACCACGGAGCCCCGGGGACCCTGAAGCTTTCTTT; CDR3 protein: CASSPRSPGDPEAFF
D gene: NA; clone size: NA; J gene: TRBJ1-2; V gene: TRBV28; CDR3 DNA: TGTGCCAGCAGTTTATCGCGGCCGATGGGCTATGGCTACACCTTC; CDR3 protein: CASSLSRPMGYGYTF
D gene: NA; clone size: NA; J gene: TRBJ2-1; V gene: TRBV11-3; CDR3 DNA: TGTGCCAGCAGCTCAGGACAGAACTACAATGAGCAGTTCTTC; CDR3 protein: CASSSGQNYNEQFF
D gene: NA; clone size: NA; J gene: TRBJ1-1; V gene: TRBV30; CDR3 DNA: TGTGCCTGGAGTGTTTGGGGGGCGCGGAACACTGAAGCTTTCTTT; CDR3 protein: CAWSVWGARNTEAFF
D gene: NA; clone size: NA; J gene: TRBJ1-6; V gene: TRBV6-5; CDR3 DNA: TGTGCCAGCAGGGGAATCTATAATTCACCCCTCCACTTT; CDR3 protein: CASRGIYNSPLHF
D gene: NA; clone size: few; J gene: TRBJ1-3; V gene: TRBV7-8; CDR3 DNA: TGTGCCAGCAGCCCTCGGGCGGGCCACTCTGGAAACACCATATATTTT; CDR3 protein: CASSPRAGHSGNTIYF
D gene: NA; clone size: once; J gene: TRBJ2-1; V gene: TRBV5-4; CDR3 DNA: TGTGCCAGCAGCTTTAACCCCGGGACATCCTACAATGAGCAGTTCTTC; CDR3 protein: CASSFNPGTSYNEQFF
D gene: NA; clone size: NA; J gene: TRBJ2-3; V gene: TRBV11-2; CDR3 DNA: TGTGCCAGCAGCTCCCGGGGGGCCGGGGGAGGCACAGATACGCAGTATTTT; CDR3 protein: CASSSRGAGGGTDTQYF
D gene: TRBD1; clone size: NA; J gene: TRBJ1-2; V gene: TRBV5-1; CDR3 DNA: TGCGCCAGCAGCGACGGACAGGCTAGATTCTATGGCTACACCTTC; CDR3 protein: CASSDGQARFYGYTF
D gene: NA; clone size: NA; J gene: TRBJ2-7; V gene: TRBV5-6; CDR3 DNA: TGTGCCAGCAGCTTCGTCCCTGGCAAATACGAGCAGTACTTC; CDR3 protein: CASSFVPGKYEQYF
D gene: NA; clone size: NA; J gene: TRBJ1-1; V gene: TRBV7-9; CDR3 DNA: TGTGCCAGCAGCTTCGCCGCAGGGAACACTGAAGCTTTCTTT; CDR3 protein: CASSFAAGNTEAFF
D gene: TRBD2; clone size: NA; J gene: TRBJ2-5; V gene: TRBV5-4; CDR3 DNA: TGTGCCAGCAGCGCTCAGCGCGGGGGGGCCGTGGAGACCCAGTACTTC; CDR3 protein: CASSAQRGGAVETQYF
D gene: NA; clone size: NA; J gene: TRBJ1-5; V gene: TRBV10-3; CDR3 DNA: TGTGCCATCAGTGAGTCGGGGGGTGGCAATCAGCCCCAGCATTTT; CDR3 protein: CAISESGGGNQPQHF
D gene: NA; clone size: few; J gene: TRBJ1-5; V gene: TRBV5-1; CDR3 DNA: TGCGCCAGCAGCGCTGAACCTCAGGGAAACAATCAGCCCCAGCATTTT; CDR3 protein: CASSAEPQGNNQPQHF
D gene: NA; clone size: NA; J gene: TRBJ2-2; V gene: TRBV18; CDR3 DNA: TGTGCCAGCTCACCACCTCAAAGCCACCGCAACACCGGGGAGCTGTTTTTT; CDR3 protein: CASSPPQSHRNTGELFF
D gene: TRBD2; clone size: NA; J gene: TRBJ2-3; V gene: TRBV7-2; CDR3 DNA: TGTGCCAGCAGCTACCGACTAGCGGGGACAGATACGCAGTATTTT; CDR3 protein: CASSYRLAGTDTQYF
D gene: NA; clone size: NA; J gene: TRBJ1-6; V gene: TRBV5-1; CDR3 DNA: TGCGCCAGCTCCGAGAGGGATAATTCACCCCTCCACTTT; CDR3 protein: CASSERDNSPLHF
D gene: NA; clone size: NA; J gene: TRBJ1-4; V gene: TRBV6-6; CDR3 DNA: TGTGCCAGCAGTCGGGATGCTAATGAAAAACTGTTTTTT; CDR3 protein: CASSRDANEKLFF
D gene: NA; clone size: NA; J gene: TRBJ2-5; V gene: TRBV18; CDR3 DNA: TGTGCCAGCTCACCGCAAGAGACTGAGCTCCAAAAGACCCAGTACTTC; CDR3 protein: CASSPQETELQKTQYF
D gene: TRBD1; clone size: NA; J gene: TRBJ1-1; V gene: TRBV5-1; CDR3 DNA: TGCGCCAGCAGCTTGGGACCGGGACAGACACTGTTCACTGAAGCTTTCTTT; CDR3 protein: CASSLGPGQTLFTEAFF
D gene: TRBD1; clone size: NA; J gene: TRBJ2-1; V gene: TRBV6-5; CDR3 DNA: TGTGCCAGCAGTTACCGGGACAGAGGACTCGGCGATGAGCAGTTCTTC; CDR3 protein: CASSYRDRGLGDEQFF
D gene: NA; clone size: NA; J gene: TRBJ1-5; V gene: TRBV27; CDR3 DNA: TGTGCCAGCAGCCAGGTGGGCCAGCCCCAGCATTTT; CDR3 protein: CASSQVGQPQHF
D gene: TRBD2; clone size: NA; J gene: TRBJ2-3; V gene: TRBV5-1; CDR3 DNA: TGCGCCAGCAGCTTGGTGGCTAGCGGTAGCACAGATACGCAGTATTTT; CDR3 protein: CASSLVASGSTDTQYF
D gene: NA; clone size: few; J gene: TRBJ2-1; V gene: TRBV5-1; CDR3 DNA: TGCGCCAGCAGCTTTGATAGTGATGAGCAGTTCTTC; CDR3 protein: CASSFDSDEQFF
D gene: NA; clone size: NA; J gene: TRBJ2-1; V gene: TRBV18; CDR3 DNA: TGTGCCAGCTCACCACGGAGGGAATTTGAGCAGTTCTTC; CDR3 protein: CASSPRREFEQFF
D gene: NA; clone size: NA; J gene: TRBJ1-5; V gene: TRBV28; CDR3 DNA: TGTGCCAGCAGTACTTATACTCTTAGCAATCAGCCCCAGCATTTT; CDR3 protein: CASSTYTLSNQPQHF
D gene: NA; clone size: NA; J gene: TRBJ2-5; V gene: TRBV27; CDR3 DNA: TGTGCCAGCAGGGGGCAGCTTATGGAGACCCAGTACTTC; CDR3 protein: CASRGQLMETQYF
D gene: NA; clone size: few; J gene: TRBJ1-6; V gene: TRBV18; CDR3 DNA: TGTGCCAGCTCGGGGGGCGTTTGGAATTCACCCCTCCACTTT; CDR3 protein: CASSGGVWNSPLHF
D gene: NA; clone size: NA; J gene: TRBJ1-5; V gene: TRBV19; CDR3 DNA: TGTGCCAGTAGTATCGGGACGGCGTATAGCAATCAGCCCCAGCATTTT; CDR3 protein: CASSIGTAYSNQPQHF